These 9 T cell receptor beta chains were all obtained from the same sample, sequenced in a study of CD8 T cells in ankylosing spondylitis. TCRdb used MiXCR to reprocess the 5' RACE reads, holding one entry per CDR3 protein. Of roughly 250,000 distinct CDR3 sequences detected, roughly a tenth appear once; the ten largest clones hold 2.6%. The sequenced sample was blood, either unsorted or a sorted T cell fraction (not recorded which). The source of these receptors is a male donor with ankylosing spondylitis or in good health (not recorded which).

The sample holds many counts of this clonotype. V and J are TRBV6-1 and TRBJ2-1; TRBD2 agrees at 7 bases. This CDR3 is 14 amino acids long. Looked up from germline, CDR1 is MNHNS and CDR2 is SASEGT. V gave up 10 bases and J gave up 0 bases; unmatched junction bases: 6. The CDR3: CATYGGSSYNEQFF. The DNA for the CDR3 is TGTGCCACCTACGGGGGGAGCTCCTACAATGAGCAGTTCTTC.

In its sample, this clonotype was seen a few times. V gene TRBV11-3 combines with J gene TRBJ1-2; no definite D call. The CDR3 runs 15 residues. V lost 3 bases and J 4 bases, leaving 15 bases between the germline ends. CDR1 is SGHNT, CDR2 YENEEA, per germline. CDR3 nucleotide sequence: TGTGCCAGCAGCTTCTCGGACGGGGTTGGCTATGGCTACACCTTC. Its translation: CASSFSDGVGYGYTF. Based on the CDR3 plus reference TRBV11-3 and TRBJ1-2, the full variable domain is EAGVVQSPRYKIIEKKQPVAFWCNPISGHNTLYWYLQNLGQGPELLIRYENEEAVDDSQLPKDRFSAERLKGVDSTLKIQPAELGDSAVYLCASSFSDGVGYGYTFGSGTRLTVV.

Many counts were recorded for this clonotype. The chain links TRBV19 to TRBJ1-6, with D unresolved. CDR3 size: 15 residues. Germline-derived CDR1 and CDR2 are LNHDA and SQIVND (reference sequence). Trimming took 3 bases from V and 11 from J, leaving 17 bases between them. Written as DNA, the CDR3 is TGTGCCAGTAGTATTGAAACGGGCGTCTTGGCACCCCTCCACTTT. Residues: CASSIETGVLAPLHF.

This clonotype showed up many times. This rearrangement joins TRBV24-1 to TRBJ2-7; D unresolved. CDR3 size: 16 residues. V was shortened by 1 base and J by 0 bases, with 12 bases between the two germline ends. CDR1 is KGHDR, CDR2 SFDVKD, per germline. The CDR3 loop is CATSDLVPLSSYEQYF. The CDR3 DNA reads TGTGCCACCAGTGATTTAGTGCCCTTGAGCTCCTACGAGCAGTACTTC.

This clonotype showed up just a few times. V usage is TRBV20-1 and J usage is TRBJ1-5; 7 nucleotides align to TRBD1. The CDR3 has 15 residues. The V gene's germline CDR1 is DFQATT and CDR2 SNEGSKA (reference sequence). V was pared by 5 bases and J by 0 bases, with 7 bases of the junction left unmatched. The chain's CDR3 is CSASPGTDSNQPQHF. The CDR3 nucleotides read TGCAGTGCTTCTCCGGGGACAGATAGCAATCAGCCCCAGCATTTT.

This clonotype appeared a few times. This chain links TRBV7-8 with TRBJ2-5; 9 positions agree with TRBD2. The trim removed 5 bases at V and 5 bases at J, leaving 6 bases unmatched. The CDR3 has 14 amino acids. CDR1 is SGHVS and CDR2 is FQNEAQ in the germline V gene. CDR3: CASSRSGGKETQYF. CDR3 DNA: TGTGCCAGCAGCCGCAGCGGGGGGAAGGAGACCCAGTACTTC.

This clonotype showed up many times. The chain employs TRBV5-4 and TRBJ2-1; 8 bases fit TRBD1. The J segment lost 10 bases and the V segment lost 4 bases, leaving 13 bases of the junction unmatched. This CDR3 is built from 15 residues. In germline, CDR1 is SGHNT, CDR2 YYREEE (reference sequence). The CDR3 reads CASSRSTGVHKEQFF. DNA for the CDR3: TGTGCCAGCAGCCGTTCGACAGGGGTACATAAAGAGCAGTTCTTC.

This clonotype was counted ten times or more. The chain combines TRBV3-1 with TRBJ2-1; 10 nucleotides line up with TRBD2. The length of the CDR3 is 16 residues. Germline CDR1 and CDR2: LGHDT and YNNKEL (reference sequence). V shed 1 base and J 4 bases; nucleotides not matched to a gene: 4. In DNA, the CDR3 is TGTGCCAGCAGCCAAGCTAGGACTAGCGGTTACAATGAGCAGTTCTTC. This encodes CASSQARTSGYNEQFF.

The table lists this clonotype with many counts. The V gene is TRBV5-1, the J gene TRBJ1-1; no firm D call. This CDR3 contains 12 residues. V was cut by 6 bases and J by 7 bases, with 13 bases left in between. CDR1 and CDR2 from the germline V gene are SGHRS and YFSETQ. The CDR3 loop is CASKSTGNEAFF. The CDR3 DNA is TGCGCCAGCAAATCCACCGGGAATGAAGCTTTCTTT.